This T cell receptor beta chain was sequenced during a study of CD8 T cells in ankylosing spondylitis. Study-level findings and limits: Ankylosing spondylitis blood seemed to carry a telltale TCR beta motif made of about 8 highly homologous variants.

A remark on this clonotype: Its target is unknown.

Making the TCR beta libraries involved quantitative 5'-RACE with molecular barcodes. TCRdb re-called the 5' RACE reads with MiXCR, one entry per CDR3 protein. This table has some 330,000 distinct CDR3 sequences, 7.5% to 9% appearing once. V was cut by 2 bases and J by 1 base, with 5 bases left in between. The CDR3 totals 13 residues. CDR1 and CDR2 (germline): SGHTA, FQGTGA. V gene TRBV7-3 combines with J gene TRBJ1-1; no clear D gene. Material: blood, either unsorted or a sorted T cell fraction (not recorded which). The source of this sequence is a male donor with ankylosing spondylitis. The CDR3 region has the DNA TGTGCCAGCAGCTTACACAGGAACACTGAAGCTTTCTTT. It encodes CASSLHRNTEAFF.